This T cell receptor beta chain is drawn from a study of blood T cell repertoires in COVID-19. Study at large: Material from acute and convalescent COVID-19 was sourced from the United States, Italy and Spain. PBMCs, B-cell-depleted T cells, or T cells provided the cDNA or gDNA that made up the material.

Trimming stripped 5 bases from V and 2 bases from J, with 10 bases between. CDR3 size: 14 residues. Germline-derived CDR1 and CDR2 are SEHNR and FQNEAQ (reference sequence). This clone was observed a handful of times. In the authors' workflow: Estimated nucleated cell counts came from reference gene primer amplification. Clones were sequenced by immunoSEQ multiplex PCR, and TCRdb holds only the in-frame ones, with some missing. The V and J calls and clone size are taken from that table; D and trimming were inferred from the DNA. The sample records about 88,000 clones, around 72% being singletons. V is TRBV7-9 and J is TRBJ2-1; tentatively, D is TRBD1 (6 bases). Sequenced material: peripheral blood. The source of this sequence is a woman between 55 and 75 years old in a cohort sampled during active or convalescent COVID-19. The CDR3 is CASSPPGAYNEQFF. CDR3 in DNA: TGTGCCAGCAGCCCCCCAGGGGCCTACAATGAGCAGTTCTTC.